The next 25 T cell receptor beta chains were all read from a single sample in a study of response to subunit inactivated influenza vaccine. From the RT-PCR reads, TCRdb called clonotypes with MiXCR, one entry per CDR3 protein. The sample shows 630,000 or so distinct CDR3 sequences, around a sixth of them seen only once. The sequences come from PBMCs from blood, collected about 11 days after vaccination. The receptors derive from a man aged 50 or older who received an inactivated influenza vaccine.

The chain carries TRBV11-2 and TRBJ2-7; the D gene is possibly TRBD1 (6 bases). Per germline, CDR1 SGHAT and CDR2 FQNNGV. Between the trimmed V and J ends, which lost 3 bases and 3 bases, there was a span of 9 bases. This CDR3 region has 13 residues. Here the CDR3 reads CASSFKQGYEQYF. The CDR3, as DNA: TGTGCCAGCAGCTTCAAACAGGGCTACGAGCAGTACTTC.

This chain links TRBV5-1 with TRBJ2-7; no firm D call. The CDR3 length is 14 residues. V lost 5 bases and J lost 6, with 18 bases in between. Germline CDR1 is SGHRS and CDR2 is YFSETQ. DNA of the CDR3: TGCGCCAGCAGTAACTCTGGGGAAACCTGCGAGCAGTACTTC. Translated: CASSNSGETCEQYF.

This chain uses TRBV4-3 with TRBJ1-2, with a tentative D call TRBD1 (6 bases). The CDR3 totals 16 residues. From germline, CDR1 is LGHNA and CDR2 YSLEER. V was pared by 0 bases and J by 7 bases, with 18 bases between. The CDR3 is CASSQEWDTGTAGYTF. The DNA of the CDR3 is TGCGCCAGCAGCCAAGAATGGGATACAGGGACGGCTGGCTACACCTTC.

This clonotype was counted only a few times. The chain recombines TRBV7-9 with TRBJ2-6; tentative D call: TRBD1 (5 bases). V gave up 2 bases and J gave up 2 bases, with 10 bases separating them. The CDR3 contains 16 residues. Germline CDR1 is SEHNR and CDR2 is FQNEAQ (reference sequence). The CDR3 sequence is CASSLFSRAGANVLTF. The CDR3 coding sequence is TGTGCCAGCAGCTTATTTTCCAGGGCTGGGGCCAACGTCCTGACTTTC.

The gene calls are TRBV7-8 and TRBJ1-6; 7 bases fit TRBD1. CDR1 and CDR2 (germline): SGHVS, FQNEAQ. There are 17 residues in the CDR3. V was clipped by 5 bases and J by 8 bases; unmatched bases: 15. The CDR3 DNA is TGTGCCAGCAGCCTATACCCGACAGGGTCGGGATATTCACCCCTCCACTTT. Its protein product is CASSLYPTGSGYSPLHF.

This chain joins TRBV5-1 and TRBJ2-2; TRBD1 is a possible D gene (6 bases). The CDR3 has 15 residues. V was clipped by 4 bases and J by 5 bases, with 15 bases between them. Germline V gene sequence: CDR1 SGHRS, CDR2 YFSETQ. CDR3 nucleotides: TGCGCCAGCAGCCCCCGCGCAGGGGAGACCGGGGAGCTGTTTTTT. Translating gives CASSPRAGETGELFF.

The chain uses TRBV14 and TRBJ2-3; 11 positions match TRBD2. The length of the CDR3 is 14 residues. Unmatched junction bases numbered 6, after V lost 6 bases and J lost 7 bases. Germline CDR1 and CDR2: SGHDN and FVKESK. CDR3 sequence reads: CASSQTSGVNTQYF. The CDR3 DNA reads as TGTGCCAGCAGTCAGACTAGCGGGGTGAATACGCAGTATTTT. The variable domain in full, with the rest retrieved from reference TRBV14 and TRBJ2-3, is EAGVTQFPSHSVIEKGQTVTLRCDPISGHDNLYWYRRVMGKEIKFLLHFVKESKQDESGMPNNRFLAERTGGTYSTLKVQPAELEDSGVYFCASSQTSGVNTQYFGPGTRLTVL.

V usage is TRBV6-2 or TRBV6-3 and J usage is TRBJ2-3; 13 nucleotides agree with TRBD2. In germline, CDR1 is MNHEY, CDR2 SVGEGT. Trimming cost V 7 bases and J 3 bases; bases outside gene matches: 13. The CDR3 loop spans 18 amino acids. The chain's CDR3 is CASNTGTSGVGGTDTQYF. Written as DNA, the CDR3 is TGTGCCAGCAATACCGGGACTAGCGGGGTTGGCGGAACAGATACGCAGTATTTT.

The chain employs TRBV28 and TRBJ2-3; 7 nucleotides agree with TRBD2. Germline V gives CDR1 MDHEN, CDR2 SYDVKM. The J segment lost 6 bases and the V segment lost 6 bases, leaving 21 bases of the junction unmatched. This CDR3 is 18 amino acids long. The CDR3 bases are TGTGCCAGCAGCCAGCGGAGGAGACCAGCGGGGAAGGGGGATACGCAGTATTTT. The encoded protein is CASSQRRRPAGKGDTQYF.

There are a few counts of this clonotype. The chain combines TRBV5-6 with TRBJ2-3; D may be TRBD2 (5 bases). From germline, CDR1 is SGHDT and CDR2 YYEEEE. V was pared by 0 bases and J by 4 bases, with 15 bases between. The CDR3 runs 16 residues. CDR3 region: CASSLVRLAYSDTQYF. DNA for the CDR3: TGTGCCAGCAGCTTGGTCCGGCTAGCCTACTCAGATACGCAGTATTTT.

The V gene is TRBV24-1, the J gene TRBJ2-1; 11 nucleotides agree with TRBD2. In germline, CDR1 is KGHDR, CDR2 SFDVKD. The ends lost 4 bases at V and 8 bases at J; junction bases unmatched: 12. This CDR3 spans 17 amino acids. CDR3 region: CATSDTTTSGRVDEQFF. CDR3 bases: TGTGCCACCAGTGACACCACTACTAGCGGGAGAGTGGATGAGCAGTTCTTC.

The chain uses TRBV4-1 and TRBJ1-2, with D unclear. The V and J ends lost 2 bases and 14 bases respectively, with 24 bases between them. Germline-derived CDR1 and CDR2 are MGHRA and YSYEKL. This CDR3 comprises 15 residues. In nucleotides, the CDR3 is TGCGCCAGCAGCCAATTGCCGGTTCTAAATATCGGTACGACCTTC. Translation gives CASSQLPVLNIGTTF.

This clonotype has a handful of counts. The gene calls are TRBV7-6 and TRBJ1-6; a weak D match, TRBD1 (5 bases). Trimming took 5 bases from V and 11 from J, leaving 16 bases between them. Looked up from germline, CDR1 is SGHVS and CDR2 is FNYEAQ. The CDR3 length is 14 residues. CDR3 protein: CASSPQGNGTPLHF. DNA of the CDR3: TGTGCCAGCAGCCCGCAGGGTAACGGGACACCCCTCCACTTT.

The chain employs TRBV6-2 or TRBV6-3 and TRBJ1-5; TRBD1 is a possible D gene (5 bases). This CDR3 is built from 14 residues. Germline CDR1 MNHEY, CDR2 SVGEGT. Trimming stripped 4 bases from V and 7 bases from J, with 14 bases between. CDR3 nucleotide sequence: TGTGCCAGCAGTTCTCAATGGGCAGGGCAGCCCCAGCATTTT. Translated, it gives CASSSQWAGQPQHF.

This clonotype was seen a handful of times. The chain has TRBV20-1 and TRBJ1-6; maybe TRBD1 (5 bases). The CDR3 loop spans 17 amino acids. Trimming pared 5 bases from V and 0 bases from J, leaving 17 bases between. The V gene's germline CDR1 is DFQATT and CDR2 SNEGSKA (reference sequence). The CDR3 region is CSAEGWDASSYNSPLHF. The CDR3 DNA is TGCAGTGCTGAGGGTTGGGACGCGAGCTCCTATAATTCACCCCTCCACTTT.

There are many counts of this clonotype. The chain joins TRBV7-2 to TRBJ2-3; D is perhaps TRBD2 (5 bases). Trimming removed 0 bases at V and 2 bases at J, with 12 bases between. CDR3 size: 16 residues. Germline V gives CDR1 SGHTA, CDR2 FQGNSA. The CDR3 sequence: CASSLAGAGFTDTQYF. CDR3 in DNA: TGTGCCAGCAGCTTAGCTGGTGCGGGTTTCACAGATACGCAGTATTTT.

The table lists this clonotype with a few counts. The chain carries TRBV7-2 and TRBJ2-7; D gene ambiguous. The germline V gene encodes CDR1 SGHTA and CDR2 FQGNSA. The CDR3 length is 14 residues. The V end was cut by 4 bases, the J end by 7 bases, with 17 bases between. DNA of the CDR3: TGTGCCAGCAGCTCCGGACCAAACGTCCTGGAGCAGTACTTC. This translates into CASSSGPNVLEQYF.

The chain links TRBV4-1 to TRBJ2-1; D is uncertain. Between the trimmed V and J ends, which lost 2 bases and 3 bases, there was a span of 14 bases. This CDR3 is 16 amino acids long. Germline V gives CDR1 MGHRA, CDR2 YSYEKL. Here the CDR3 reads CASSQNDVGSYNEQFF. The CDR3 nucleotides read TGCGCCAGCAGCCAAAACGACGTCGGCAGCTACAATGAGCAGTTCTTC.

The chain couples TRBV10-3 to TRBJ2-3; TRBD1 matches 8 bases. V trimming: 9 bases; J trimming: 4 bases; junction bases outside the gene matches: 6. The CDR3 loop spans 13 amino acids. From germline, CDR1 is ENHRY and CDR2 SYGVKD. The DNA for the CDR3 is TGTGCCATGCGGGACAGGAGGGCAGATACGCAGTATTTT. Its protein is CAMRDRRADTQYF.

This chain uses TRBV20-1 with TRBJ1-4; D is ambiguous. Trimming removed 2 bases from V and 12 bases from J, with 13 bases in between. There are 12 residues in the CDR3. CDR1 and CDR2 (germline): DFQATT, SNEGSKA (reference sequence). The CDR3 spells CSARSPTWELFF. DNA for the CDR3: TGCAGTGCTAGATCCCCGACTTGGGAACTGTTTTTT.

This clonotype was counted a few times. The chain carries TRBV28 and TRBJ2-2; D remains ambiguous. The CDR3 loop spans 16 amino acids. V was cut by 2 bases and J by 1 base, with 11 bases left in between. CDR1 and CDR2 from the germline V gene are MDHEN and SYDVKM. DNA of the CDR3: TGTGCCAGCAGTTTAAGAGGACGAGGGAACACCGGGGAGCTGTTTTTT. Amino acids: CASSLRGRGNTGELFF.

For this clonotype: Compared with germline, one end of the junction differs, possibly owing to a read error. The chain is built from TRBV12-3 or TRBV12-4 and TRBJ2-7, with 11 bases identical to TRBD1. The CDR3 spans 15 residues. The CDR3, as DNA: TGTGCCAGCAGTTCCAGGACAGGGGGCTCCCACGAGCAGTACTTC. This gives the protein CASSSRTGGSHEQYF.

Only a few counts were recorded for this clonotype. The CDR3 nucleotides are TGCGCCAGCAGCCAAGCTAGTTACAATGAGCAGTTCTTC. Amino acids: CASSQASYNEQFF. This chain joins TRBV4-3 and TRBJ2-1; no clear D. This CDR3 contains 13 residues. The V end was cut by 1 base, the J end by 4 bases, with 5 bases between. CDR1 is LGHNA and CDR2 is YSLEER in the germline V gene.

This clonotype has just a few counts. The V call is TRBV6-2 or TRBV6-3, the J call TRBJ1-1; D might be TRBD1 (6 bases). V dropped 6 bases and J dropped 1 base, with 15 bases sitting between them. The length of the CDR3 is 15 residues. CDR1 is MNHEY, CDR2 SVGEGT, per germline. The DNA of the CDR3 is TGTGCCAGCAGCCTGAGAGGGGGTGCGAACACTGAAGCTTTCTTT. Its protein is CASSLRGGANTEAFF.

This clonotype was seen more than once but under ten times. The chain uses TRBV7-3 and TRBJ2-5, with TRBD2 matching over 7 bases. Germline V gene sequence: CDR1 SGHTA, CDR2 FQGTGA. The CDR3 is 16 residues long. V shed 5 bases and J 0 bases; nucleotides not matched to a gene: 9. Written as DNA, the CDR3 is TGTGCCAGCAGCAGAACACCTAGCGGTCACCAAGAGACCCAGTACTTC. Amino acid sequence: CASSRTPSGHQETQYF.